This note documents a single TCR beta chain sequence. Sequencing was performed with immunoSEQ multiplex PCR; in TCRdb, only in-frame clones are kept and a portion is missing. The table shows 600,000 to 900,000 clones, with 70% to 90% occurring only once. This sample stems from a study of shared T cell receptors in the human thymus. Trimming removed 4 bases at V and 1 base at J, with 7 bases between. Germline CDR1 is SGHDN and CDR2 is FVKESK. The CDR3 length is 13 residues. This sample also appeared in a second study, on human thymus T cells.

The rearrangement links TRBV14 to TRBJ1-1; TRBD1 might be the D (6 bases). The origin of this receptor is a girl under three years old with a congenital heart defect. Sequenced sample: thymocytes. CDR3 DNA: TGTGCCAGCAGCCCGACAGGGAACACTGAAGCTTTCTTT. This codes for CASSPTGNTEAFF.